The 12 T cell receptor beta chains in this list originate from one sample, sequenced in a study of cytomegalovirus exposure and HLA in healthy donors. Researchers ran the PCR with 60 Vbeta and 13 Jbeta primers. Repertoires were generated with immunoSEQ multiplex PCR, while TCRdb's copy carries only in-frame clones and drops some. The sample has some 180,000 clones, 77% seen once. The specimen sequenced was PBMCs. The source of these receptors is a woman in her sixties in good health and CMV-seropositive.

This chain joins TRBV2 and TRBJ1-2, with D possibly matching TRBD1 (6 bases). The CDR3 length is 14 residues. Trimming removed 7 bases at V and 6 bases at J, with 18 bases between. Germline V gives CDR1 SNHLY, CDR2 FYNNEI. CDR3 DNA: TGTGCCAGCAAGGGGGGGGAGAGATGGGATGGCTACACCTTC. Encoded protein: CASKGGERWDGYTF. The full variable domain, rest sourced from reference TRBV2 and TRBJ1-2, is EPEVTQTPSHQVTQMGQEVILRCVPISNHLYFYWYRQILGQKVEFLVSFYNNEISEKSEIFDDQFSVERPDGSNFTLKIRSTKLEDSAMYFCASKGGERWDGYTFGSGTRLTVV.

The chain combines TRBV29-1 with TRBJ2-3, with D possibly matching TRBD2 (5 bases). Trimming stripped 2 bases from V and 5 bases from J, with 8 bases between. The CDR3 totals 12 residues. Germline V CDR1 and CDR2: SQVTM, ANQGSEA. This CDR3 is CSVERSGDTQYF. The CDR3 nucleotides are TGCAGCGTTGAACGGAGCGGAGATACGCAGTATTTT.

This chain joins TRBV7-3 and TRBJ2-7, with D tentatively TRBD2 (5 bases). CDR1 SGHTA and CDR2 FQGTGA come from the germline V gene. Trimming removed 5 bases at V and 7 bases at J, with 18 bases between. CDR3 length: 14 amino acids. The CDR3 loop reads CASSPTGLVGEQYF. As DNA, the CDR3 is TGTGCCAGCAGCCCCACTGGACTGGTCGGGGAGCAGTACTTC.

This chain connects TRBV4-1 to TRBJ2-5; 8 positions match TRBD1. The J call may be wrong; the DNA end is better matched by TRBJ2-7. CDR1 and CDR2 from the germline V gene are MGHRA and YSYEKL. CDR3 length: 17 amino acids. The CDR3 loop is CASSQPALSDRVYEQYF. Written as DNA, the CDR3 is TGCGCCAGCAGCCAACCGGCTTTGTCGGACAGGGTCTACGAGCAGTACTTC.

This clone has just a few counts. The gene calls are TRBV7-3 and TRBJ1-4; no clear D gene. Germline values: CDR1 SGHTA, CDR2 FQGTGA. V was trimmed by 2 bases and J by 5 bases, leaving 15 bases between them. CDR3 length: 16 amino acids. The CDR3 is CASSLGFRDENEKLFF. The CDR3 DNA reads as TGTGCCAGCAGCTTAGGTTTCCGGGATGAAAATGAAAAACTGTTTTTT. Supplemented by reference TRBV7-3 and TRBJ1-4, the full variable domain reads GAGVSQTPSNKVTEKGKYVELRCDPISGHTALYWYRQSLGQGPEFLIYFQGTGAADDSGLPNDRFFAVRPEGSVSTLKIQRTERGDSAVYLCASSLGFRDENEKLFFGSGTQLSVL.

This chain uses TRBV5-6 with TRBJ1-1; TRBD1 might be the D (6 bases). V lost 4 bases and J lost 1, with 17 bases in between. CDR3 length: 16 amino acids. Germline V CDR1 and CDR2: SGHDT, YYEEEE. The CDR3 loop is CASSHTWGQSNTEAFF. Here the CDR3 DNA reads TGTGCCAGCAGCCATACTTGGGGGCAATCGAACACTGAAGCTTTCTTT.

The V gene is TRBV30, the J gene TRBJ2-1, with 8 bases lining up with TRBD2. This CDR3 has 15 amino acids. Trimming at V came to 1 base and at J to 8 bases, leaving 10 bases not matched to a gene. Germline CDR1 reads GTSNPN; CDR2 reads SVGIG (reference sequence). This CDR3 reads CAWSAGVAGIDEQFF. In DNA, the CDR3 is TGTGCCTGGAGTGCTGGGGTAGCGGGGATAGATGAGCAGTTCTTC.

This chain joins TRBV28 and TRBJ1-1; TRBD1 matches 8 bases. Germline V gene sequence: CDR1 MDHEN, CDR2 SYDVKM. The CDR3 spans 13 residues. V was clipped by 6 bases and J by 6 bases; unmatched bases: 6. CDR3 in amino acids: CASRAGGRPEAFF. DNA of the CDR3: TGTGCCAGCAGGGCAGGGGGCCGCCCTGAAGCTTTCTTT.

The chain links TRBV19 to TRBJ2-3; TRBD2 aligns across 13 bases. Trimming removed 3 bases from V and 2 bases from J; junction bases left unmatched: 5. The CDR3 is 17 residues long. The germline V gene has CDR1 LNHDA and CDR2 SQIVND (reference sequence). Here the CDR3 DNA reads TGTGCCAGTAGTATTTGGACTAGCGGGGGATACACAGATACGCAGTATTTT. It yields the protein CASSIWTSGGYTDTQYF.

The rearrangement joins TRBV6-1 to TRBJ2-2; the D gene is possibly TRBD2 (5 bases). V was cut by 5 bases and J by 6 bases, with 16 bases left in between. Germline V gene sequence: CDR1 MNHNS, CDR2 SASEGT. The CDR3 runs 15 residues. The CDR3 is CASSSTAGVPGELFF. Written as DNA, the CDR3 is TGTGCCAGCAGTTCCACGGCCGGGGTACCCGGGGAGCTGTTTTTT.

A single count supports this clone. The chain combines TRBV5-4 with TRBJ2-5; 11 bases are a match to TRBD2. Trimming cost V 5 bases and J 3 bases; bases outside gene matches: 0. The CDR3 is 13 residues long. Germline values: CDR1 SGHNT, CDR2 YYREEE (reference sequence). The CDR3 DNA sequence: TGTGCCAGCAGGGGACTAGCGGAAGAGACCCAGTACTTC. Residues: CASRGLAEETQYF.

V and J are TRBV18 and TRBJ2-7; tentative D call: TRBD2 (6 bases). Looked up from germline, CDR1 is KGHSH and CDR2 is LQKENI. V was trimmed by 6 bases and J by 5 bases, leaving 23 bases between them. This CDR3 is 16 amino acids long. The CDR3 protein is CASSIPSSGVTHEQYF. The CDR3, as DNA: TGTGCCAGCTCGATACCCTCTTCGGGAGTCACCCACGAGCAGTACTTC.